This T cell receptor beta chain was sequenced for a study of blood T cell repertoires in COVID-19. This CDR3 contains 15 residues. Trimming removed 5 bases at V and 2 bases at J, with 18 bases between. Per the germline V gene, CDR1 is SQVTM and CDR2 is ANQGSEA. Repertoires were generated with immunoSEQ multiplex PCR, while TCRdb's copy carries only in-frame clones and drops some. This sample has about 100,000 clones, with around 80% found just once. Material: peripheral blood. The chain links TRBV29-1 to TRBJ1-2; D might be TRBD1 (6 bases). The TCR was taken from an older man with acute or convalescent COVID-19. The chain's CDR3 is CSVPRGDTLNYGYTF. CDR3 in DNA: TGCAGCGTTCCGAGAGGGGACACCCTGAACTATGGCTACACCTTC.